Below are 29 T cell receptor beta chains sequenced from a single sample in a study of siplizumab effects on memory and regulatory T cells. The repertoire was sequenced with immunoSEQ multiplex PCR; TCRdb's copy has only in-frame clones and lacks some. The data contain about 120,000 clones, 90% to 95% of them singletons. The sequencing input was non-Treg CD4+ T cells sorted from blood. The receptors were gathered from a human donor in good health.

This clone was recorded once. The chain is built from TRBV30 and TRBJ2-1; a weak D match, TRBD2 (6 bases). V was clipped by 3 bases and J by 3 bases, with 6 bases between them. This CDR3 comprises 12 residues. Germline V gives CDR1 GTSNPN, CDR2 SVGIG (reference sequence). The CDR3 protein is CAWSGGYNEQFF. The CDR3 bases are TGTGCCTGGAGCGGGGGCTACAATGAGCAGTTCTTC.

The chain has TRBV5-1 and TRBJ1-2; 7 positions match TRBD1. CDR1 is SGHRS and CDR2 is YFSETQ in the germline V gene. Trimming took 2 bases from V and 6 from J; bases not matched to a gene: 10. This CDR3 contains 15 residues. CDR3 protein: CASSFGRQGVDGYTF. CDR3 in DNA: TGCGCCAGCAGCTTTGGCCGACAGGGTGTCGATGGCTACACCTTC.

The chain uses TRBV5-1 and TRBJ2-1, with TRBD2 matching 15 bases. Losses at the gene ends were 1 base for V and 8 bases for J; bases not matched to a gene: 16. This CDR3 is built from 20 residues. Per the germline V gene, CDR1 is SGHRS and CDR2 is YFSETQ. DNA of the CDR3: TGCGCCAGCAGCTTGACCGGGACTAGCGGGAGGTACTCGTTGTCGGATGAGCAGTTCTTC. Residues: CASSLTGTSGRYSLSDEQFF.

This chain links TRBV7-2 with TRBJ2-3; 7 nucleotides line up with TRBD2. With V trimmed by 5 bases and J by 0 bases, 5 bases remained unmatched. Germline CDR1 reads SGHTA; CDR2 reads FQGNSA. There are 15 residues in the CDR3. The CDR3 protein is CASSRSGASTDTQYF. The CDR3 DNA reads TGTGCCAGCAGCCGAAGCGGGGCTAGCACAGATACGCAGTATTTT.

This clone was counted once. The V and J genes are TRBV19 and TRBJ2-6; 10 positions match TRBD1. CDR3 size: 17 residues. V lost 3 bases and J lost 3; bases outside the gene matches: 5. In germline, CDR1 is LNHDA, CDR2 SQIVND (reference sequence). Written as DNA, the CDR3 is TGTGCCAGTAGTATTGGGACAGGGGTTTTTGGGGCCAACGTCCTGACTTTC. Its translation: CASSIGTGVFGANVLTF.

This rearrangement joins TRBV6-1 to TRBJ2-7; 12 bases are shared with TRBD1. The CDR3 covers 15 residues. The V and J ends lost 5 bases and 5 bases, in that order; junction bases with no gene match: 7. From germline, CDR1 is MNHNS and CDR2 SASEGT. CDR3 nucleotides: TGTGCCAGCAGTTCGACCGGGACAGGGGGCCACGAGCAGTACTTC. It yields the protein CASSSTGTGGHEQYF.

This chain links TRBV2 with TRBJ2-5, with D perhaps TRBD1 or TRBD2 (5 bases each). The CDR3 is made up of 12 amino acids. The germline V and J ends were trimmed by 8 bases and 5 bases, with 12 bases remaining between them. Germline V CDR1 and CDR2: SNHLY, FYNNEI. CDR3 sequence (DNA): TGTGCCAGCGGGACCACCTGGGAGACCCAGTACTTC. Translation: CASGTTWETQYF.

CDR3 DNA: TGTGCCAGCAGCGTAGAGGGGACAGGGTATGGAAACACCATATATTTT. This codes for CASSVEGTGYGNTIYF. The chain carries TRBV9 and TRBJ1-3, with 9 bases lining up with TRBD1. The germline gives CDR1 SGDLS, CDR2 YYNGEE. V lost 0 bases, J lost 3 bases, and 4 bases stayed unmatched. The CDR3 is 16 residues long.

The chain has TRBV10-3 and TRBJ2-5, with D uncertain. This CDR3 contains 16 residues. Trimming took 0 bases from V and 9 from J, leaving 20 bases between them. Per germline, CDR1 ENHRY and CDR2 SYGVKD. The CDR3, as DNA: TGTGCCATCAGTGAGTCGCGAGGCCTACAAGAGTTGGCCCAGTACTTC. Its protein product is CAISESRGLQELAQYF.

The chain couples TRBV2 to TRBJ1-6; D is ambiguous. Germline lookup yields CDR1 SNHLY and CDR2 FYNNEI. This CDR3 spans 13 amino acids. Trimming removed 3 bases from V and 7 bases from J, with 7 bases in between. Here the CDR3 reads CASSDEMNSPLHF. CDR3 coding DNA: TGTGCCAGCAGTGACGAAATGAATTCACCCCTCCACTTT.

This clone has a handful of counts. The genes are TRBV5-4 and TRBJ1-5; weak D call: TRBD1 (6 bases). Germline values: CDR1 SGHNT, CDR2 YYREEE (reference sequence). This CDR3 is built from 14 residues. Trimming removed 4 bases at V and 9 bases at J, with 17 bases between. The CDR3 sequence is CASSDATGPGPQHF. CDR3 DNA sequence: TGTGCCAGCAGCGACGCGACAGGACCAGGGCCCCAGCATTTT.

The rearrangement joins TRBV18 to TRBJ1-1; 7 bases map to TRBD1. There are 15 residues in the CDR3. From germline, CDR1 is KGHSH and CDR2 LQKENI. The J segment lost 0 bases and the V segment lost 4 bases, leaving 5 bases of the junction unmatched. CDR3 coding DNA: TGTGCCAGCTCACGGGACAGCACTATGAACACTGAAGCTTTCTTT. Translated: CASSRDSTMNTEAFF.

CDR3 DNA: TGTGCCAGCAGCCCCTTATCAGATACGCAGTATTTT. Its translation: CASSPLSDTQYF. This rearrangement joins TRBV9 to TRBJ2-3; D remains ambiguous. The CDR3 length is 12 residues. CDR1 is SGDLS, CDR2 YYNGEE, per germline. V lost 4 bases to trimming and J lost 4 bases, with 7 bases between them.

The rearrangement joins TRBV7-9 to TRBJ1-2; D is possibly TRBD1 (5 bases). The CDR3 runs 14 residues. The V end was cut by 5 bases, the J end by 2 bases, with 12 bases between. From germline, CDR1 is SEHNR and CDR2 FQNEAQ (reference sequence). CDR3 bases: TGTGCCAGCAGCCCCGGGACTTCAAACTATGGCTACACCTTC. Amino acid sequence: CASSPGTSNYGYTF. The variable domain in full, with the rest retrieved from reference TRBV7-9 and TRBJ1-2, is DTGVSQNPRHKITKRGQNVTFRCDPISEHNRLYWYRQTLGQGPEFLTYFQNEAQLEKSRLLSDRFSAERPKGSFSTLEIQRTEQGDSAMYLCASSPGTSNYGYTFGSGTRLTVV.

The chain joins TRBV27 to TRBJ2-5, with D possibly being TRBD1 (5 bases). In germline, CDR1 is MNHEY, CDR2 SMNVEV (reference sequence). The CDR3 consists of 12 residues. V was cut by 6 bases and J by 5 bases, with 10 bases left in between. In DNA form, the CDR3 reads TGTGCCAGCAGAACTCCAGGGGAGACCCAGTACTTC. Amino acids: CASRTPGETQYF.

This clone was picked up one time. This rearrangement joins TRBV20-1 to TRBJ1-1; 10 nucleotides align to TRBD1. J lost 11 bases, V lost 4 bases, and 4 bases had no gene match. The CDR3 has 11 residues. In germline, CDR1 is DFQATT, CDR2 SNEGSKA (reference sequence). The CDR3: CSANPDRGAFF. CDR3 coding DNA: TGCAGTGCTAACCCGGACAGGGGGGCTTTCTTT.

V usage is TRBV6-5 and J usage is TRBJ2-7, with a tentative D call TRBD2 (5 bases). From germline, CDR1 is MNHEY and CDR2 SVGAGI. This CDR3 spans 13 amino acids. Trimming pared 2 bases from V and 7 bases from J, leaving 12 bases between. The CDR3 bases are TGTGCCAGCAGTTACCCTTCCGGAGGTGAGCAGTACTTC. This translates into CASSYPSGGEQYF.

This sequence joins TRBV25-1 and TRBJ1-1; 9 bases agree with TRBD1. Germline values: CDR1 MGHDK, CDR2 SYGVNS. J lost 3 bases, V lost 4 bases, and 6 bases had no gene match. CDR3 length equals 15 residues. The CDR3: CASSADRGAYTEAFF. The CDR3 DNA is TGTGCCAGCAGTGCTGACAGGGGGGCCTACACTGAAGCTTTCTTT.

The rearrangement uses TRBV6-5 and TRBJ1-3; tentatively, D is TRBD1 (6 bases). There are 16 residues in the CDR3. The germline V and J ends were trimmed by 0 bases and 3 bases, with 12 bases remaining between them. Germline CDR1 and CDR2: MNHEY and SVGAGI. CDR3 amino acids: CASSYSSGARGNTIYF. DNA for the CDR3: TGTGCCAGCAGTTACTCGTCAGGGGCGCGTGGAAACACCATATATTTT.

V usage is TRBV10-1 and J usage is TRBJ1-1, with D possibly being TRBD1 (6 bases). Germline V gene sequence: CDR1 WNHNN, CDR2 SYGVQD (reference sequence). The CDR3 totals 13 residues. V was trimmed by 5 bases and J by 4 bases, leaving 11 bases between them. CDR3 sequence reads: CASSKGVSTEAFF. DNA of the CDR3: TGCGCCAGCAGTAAGGGGGTGAGCACTGAAGCTTTCTTT.

This chain joins TRBV27 and TRBJ2-3; D gene ambiguous. The germline V and J ends were trimmed by 5 bases and 6 bases, with 24 bases remaining between them. CDR1 is MNHEY, CDR2 SMNVEV, per germline (reference sequence). There are 17 residues in the CDR3. In DNA, the CDR3 is TGTGCCAGCAGTCCTCTCCTGGCAGGCCCCTCAACCGATACGCAGTATTTT. Translating it yields CASSPLLAGPSTDTQYF.

The chain links TRBV4-1 to TRBJ2-7; 9 positions agree with TRBD1. V lost 3 bases and J lost 0; bases outside the gene matches: 6. In germline, CDR1 is MGHRA, CDR2 YSYEKL. The CDR3 sequence is 16 residues long. For the CDR3, the DNA is TGCGCCAGCAGCCAGCCGACAGGGGGACACTCCTACGAGCAGTACTTC. It yields the protein CASSQPTGGHSYEQYF.

The chain links TRBV6-1 to TRBJ2-1; a weak D match, TRBD2 (5 bases). Trimming cost V 2 bases and J 1 base, with 12 bases left between them. CDR1 is MNHNS, CDR2 SASEGT, per germline. The CDR3 has 16 amino acids. This chain's CDR3 is CASSEKGGSSYNEQFF. In DNA, the CDR3 is TGTGCCAGCAGTGAAAAAGGAGGTAGTTCCTACAATGAGCAGTTCTTC.

The chain has TRBV4-1 and TRBJ1-1, with TRBD1 identical over 8 bases. The CDR3 spans 17 residues. The V and J ends lost 1 base and 6 bases, in that order; junction bases with no gene match: 13. The germline CDR1 and CDR2 sequences are MGHRA and YSYEKL. The CDR3 protein is CASSQARGQGRAPEAFF. The CDR3 region has the DNA TGCGCCAGCAGCCAAGCCCGAGGACAGGGACGAGCCCCTGAAGCTTTCTTT.

The chain links TRBV6-5 to TRBJ1-1; TRBD1 matches 7 bases. This CDR3 spans 13 amino acids. The germline V gene encodes CDR1 MNHEY and CDR2 SVGAGI. V was clipped by 5 bases and J by 11 bases; unmatched bases: 11. CDR3 in amino acids: CASSPPGGWMAFF. The CDR3 region has the DNA TGTGCCAGCAGTCCTCCAGGGGGTTGGATGGCTTTCTTT.

The rearrangement joins TRBV19 to TRBJ1-5; D unresolved. CDR3 length: 14 residues. CDR1 and CDR2 from the germline V gene are LNHDA and SQIVND (reference sequence). Between the trimmed V and J ends, which lost 7 bases and 1 base, there was a span of 11 bases. The CDR3 sequence is CASTSAGSNQPQHF. The CDR3 DNA reads TGTGCCAGTACCTCGGCCGGAAGCAATCAGCCCCAGCATTTT.

The gene calls are TRBV28 and TRBJ2-7; D unresolved. V dropped 2 bases and J dropped 6 bases, with 5 bases sitting between them. CDR1 is MDHEN, CDR2 SYDVKM, per germline. The CDR3 totals 11 residues. CDR3 loop: CASSLVGEQYF. The CDR3 bases are TGTGCCAGCAGTTTAGTGGGCGAGCAGTACTTC. The complete variable domain, with remaining parts taken from reference TRBV28 and TRBJ2-7, reads DVKVTQSSRYLVKRTGEKVFLECVQDMDHENMFWYRQDPGLGLRLIYFSYDVKMKEKGDIPEGYSVSREKKERFSLILESASTNQTSMYLCASSLVGEQYFGPGTRLTVT.

The chain has TRBV5-6 and TRBJ2-3; D is possibly TRBD1 or TRBD2 (5 bases each). V was pared by 6 bases and J by 3 bases, with 20 bases between. Germline loops: CDR1 SGHDT, CDR2 YYEEEE. The CDR3 has 16 amino acids. CDR3 DNA sequence: TGTGCCAGCACCTCTACCGGGACGCTAAAGACAGATACGCAGTATTTT. Protein product: CASTSTGTLKTDTQYF.

The genes are TRBV2 and TRBJ2-7; TRBD1 might be the D (6 bases). The V end was cut by 3 bases, the J end by 5 bases, with 17 bases between. This CDR3 spans 15 amino acids. Germline V CDR1 and CDR2: SNHLY, FYNNEI. The CDR3 loop reads CASSEGTFAIHEQYF. The CDR3 region has the DNA TGTGCCAGCAGTGAGGGGACATTTGCTATACACGAGCAGTACTTC.